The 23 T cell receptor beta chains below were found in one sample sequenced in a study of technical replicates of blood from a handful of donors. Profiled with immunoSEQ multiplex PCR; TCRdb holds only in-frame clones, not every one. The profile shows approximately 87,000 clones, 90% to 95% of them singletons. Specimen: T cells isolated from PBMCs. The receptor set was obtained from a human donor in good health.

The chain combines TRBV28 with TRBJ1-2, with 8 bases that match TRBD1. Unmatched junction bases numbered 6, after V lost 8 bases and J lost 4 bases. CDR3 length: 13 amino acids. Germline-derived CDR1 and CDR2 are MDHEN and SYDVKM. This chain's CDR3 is CASRTGSPYGYTF. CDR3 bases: TGTGCCAGCCGGACAGGGTCGCCCTATGGCTACACCTTC.

CDR3 DNA: TGTGCCAGCAGTCTCCGTGGTCGTCATGGGGGGGAGACCTACGAGCAGTACTTC. Translating it yields CASSLRGRHGGETYEQYF. The chain uses TRBV27 and TRBJ2-7; 7 bases line up with TRBD2. This CDR3 is built from 18 residues. Germline CDR1 MNHEY, CDR2 SMNVEV (reference sequence). Losses at the gene ends were 5 bases for V and 2 bases for J; bases not matched to a gene: 18.

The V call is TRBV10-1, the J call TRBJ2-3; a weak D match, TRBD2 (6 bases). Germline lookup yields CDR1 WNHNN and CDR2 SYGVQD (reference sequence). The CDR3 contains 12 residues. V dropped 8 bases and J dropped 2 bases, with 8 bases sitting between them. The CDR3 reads CASAGLTDTQYF. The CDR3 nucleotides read TGCGCCAGCGCGGGACTCACAGATACGCAGTATTTT.

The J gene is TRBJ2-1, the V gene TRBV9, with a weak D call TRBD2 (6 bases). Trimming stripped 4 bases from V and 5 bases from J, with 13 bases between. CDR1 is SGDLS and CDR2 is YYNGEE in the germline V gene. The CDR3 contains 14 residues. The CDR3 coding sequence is TGTGCCAGCAGCTCGGAGGGAGGAGACAATGAGCAGTTCTTC. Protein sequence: CASSSEGGDNEQFF.

CDR3 sequence reads: CASSLVLGLAGGPADLTQYF. CDR3 bases: TGTGCCAGCAGCTTAGTCCTGGGACTAGCGGGAGGTCCCGCGGATCTTACGCAGTATTTT. The chain employs TRBV7-8 and TRBJ2-3; TRBD2 agrees at 15 bases. The CDR3 runs 20 residues. Losses at the gene ends were 1 base for V and 8 bases for J; bases not matched to a gene: 16. CDR1 is SGHVS and CDR2 is FQNEAQ in the germline V gene.

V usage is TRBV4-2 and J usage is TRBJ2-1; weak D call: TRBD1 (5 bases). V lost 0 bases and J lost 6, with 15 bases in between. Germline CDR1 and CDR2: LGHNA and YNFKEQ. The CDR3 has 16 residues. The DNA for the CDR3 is TGTGCCAGCAGCCAAGACAGTCAGGGTGGTGGCAATGAGCAGTTCTTC. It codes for CASSQDSQGGGNEQFF.

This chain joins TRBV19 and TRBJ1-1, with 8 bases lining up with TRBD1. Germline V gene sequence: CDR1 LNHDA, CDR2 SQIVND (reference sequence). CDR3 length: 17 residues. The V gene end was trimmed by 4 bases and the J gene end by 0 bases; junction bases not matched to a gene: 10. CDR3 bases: TGTGCCAGTAGTACCGGACAGGGATATATGGTGAACACTGAAGCTTTCTTT. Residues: CASSTGQGYMVNTEAFF.

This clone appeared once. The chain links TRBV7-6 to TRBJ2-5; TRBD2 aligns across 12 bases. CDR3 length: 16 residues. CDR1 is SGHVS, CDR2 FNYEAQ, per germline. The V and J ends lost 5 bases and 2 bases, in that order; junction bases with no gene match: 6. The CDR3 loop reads CASSPGTSGFQETQYF. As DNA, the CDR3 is TGTGCCAGCAGCCCTGGGACTAGCGGGTTTCAAGAGACCCAGTACTTC.

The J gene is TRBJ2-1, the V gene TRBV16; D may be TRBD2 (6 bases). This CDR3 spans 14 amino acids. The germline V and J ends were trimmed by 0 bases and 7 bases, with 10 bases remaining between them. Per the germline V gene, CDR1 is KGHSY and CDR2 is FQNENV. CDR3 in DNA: TGTGCCAGCAGCCAATCCGGGGGTGGAAATGAGCAGTTCTTC. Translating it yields CASSQSGGGNEQFF.

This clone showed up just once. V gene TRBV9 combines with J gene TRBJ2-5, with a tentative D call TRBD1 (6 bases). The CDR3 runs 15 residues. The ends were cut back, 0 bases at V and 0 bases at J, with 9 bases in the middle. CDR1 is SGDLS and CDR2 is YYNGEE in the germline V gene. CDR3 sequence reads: CASSVADRHQETQYF. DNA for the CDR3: TGTGCCAGCAGCGTAGCGGACAGACACCAAGAGACCCAGTACTTC.

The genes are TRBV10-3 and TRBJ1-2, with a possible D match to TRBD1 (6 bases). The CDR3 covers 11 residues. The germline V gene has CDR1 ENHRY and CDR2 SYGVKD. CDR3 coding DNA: TGTGCATCGGAAAGGGAGGGGGTGTACACCTTC. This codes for CASEREGVYTF.

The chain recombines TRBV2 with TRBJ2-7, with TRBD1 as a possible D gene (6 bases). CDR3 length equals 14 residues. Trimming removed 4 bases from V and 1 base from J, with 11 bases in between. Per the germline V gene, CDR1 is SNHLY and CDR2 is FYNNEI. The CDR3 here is CASSASGASYEQYF. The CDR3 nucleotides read TGTGCCAGCAGTGCTTCAGGGGCTTCCTACGAGCAGTACTTC.

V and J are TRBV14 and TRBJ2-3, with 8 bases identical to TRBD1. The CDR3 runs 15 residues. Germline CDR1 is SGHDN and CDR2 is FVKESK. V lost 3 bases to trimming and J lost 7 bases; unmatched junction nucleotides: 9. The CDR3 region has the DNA TGTGCCAGCAGCCATGGACAGGGTTTAATAAATACGCAGTATTTT. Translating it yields CASSHGQGLINTQYF.

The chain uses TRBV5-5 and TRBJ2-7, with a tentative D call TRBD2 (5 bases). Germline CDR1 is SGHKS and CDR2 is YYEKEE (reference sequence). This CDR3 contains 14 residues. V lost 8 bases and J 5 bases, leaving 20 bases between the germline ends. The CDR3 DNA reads TGTGCCAGTACGCGGGTAGGGCTAGGTAACGAGCAGTACTTC. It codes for CASTRVGLGNEQYF. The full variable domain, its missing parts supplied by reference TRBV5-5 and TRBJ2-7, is DAGVTQSPTHLIKTRGQQVTLRCSPISGHKSVSWYQQVLGQGPQFIFQYYEKEERGRGNFPDRFSARQFPNYSSELNVNALLLGDSALYLCASTRVGLGNEQYFGPGTRLTVT.

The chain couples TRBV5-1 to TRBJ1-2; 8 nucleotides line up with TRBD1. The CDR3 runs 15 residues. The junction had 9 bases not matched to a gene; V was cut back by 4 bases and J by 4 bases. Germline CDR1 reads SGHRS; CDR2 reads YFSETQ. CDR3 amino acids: CASSTEDRVGYGYTF. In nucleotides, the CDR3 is TGCGCCAGCAGCACGGAGGACAGGGTCGGCTATGGCTACACCTTC.

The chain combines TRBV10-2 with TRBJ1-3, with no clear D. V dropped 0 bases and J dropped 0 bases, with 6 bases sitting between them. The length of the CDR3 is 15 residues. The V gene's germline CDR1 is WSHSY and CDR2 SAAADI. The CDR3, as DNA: TGCGCCAGCAGTGAGTCTTTCCTCTCTGGAAACACCATATATTTT. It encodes CASSESFLSGNTIYF.

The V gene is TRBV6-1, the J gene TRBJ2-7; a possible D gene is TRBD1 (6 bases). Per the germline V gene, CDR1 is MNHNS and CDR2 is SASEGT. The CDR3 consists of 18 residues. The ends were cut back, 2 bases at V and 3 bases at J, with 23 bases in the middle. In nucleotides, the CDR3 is TGTGCCAGCAGTGAACCTATAACCGGGACATCCTTTAACTACGAGCAGTACTTC. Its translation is CASSEPITGTSFNYEQYF.

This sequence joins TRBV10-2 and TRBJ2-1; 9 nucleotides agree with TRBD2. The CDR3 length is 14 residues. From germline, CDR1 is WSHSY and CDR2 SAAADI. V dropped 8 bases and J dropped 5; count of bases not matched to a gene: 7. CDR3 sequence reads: CASARRLADNEQFF. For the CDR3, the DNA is TGCGCCAGCGCCCGGAGACTAGCGGACAATGAGCAGTTCTTC.

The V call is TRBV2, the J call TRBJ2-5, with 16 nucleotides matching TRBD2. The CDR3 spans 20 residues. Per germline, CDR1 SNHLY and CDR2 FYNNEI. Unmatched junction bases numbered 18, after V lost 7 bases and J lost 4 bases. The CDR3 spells CASIDRGLAGGPVASETQYF. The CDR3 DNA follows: TGTGCCAGCATCGATAGGGGACTAGCGGGGGGGCCTGTAGCTTCAGAGACCCAGTACTTC.

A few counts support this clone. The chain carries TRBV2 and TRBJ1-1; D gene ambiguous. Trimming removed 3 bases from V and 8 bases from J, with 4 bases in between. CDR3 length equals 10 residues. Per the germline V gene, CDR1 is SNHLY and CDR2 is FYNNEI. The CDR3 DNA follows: TGTGCCAGCAGTGACAGAGAAGCTTTCTTT. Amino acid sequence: CASSDREAFF.

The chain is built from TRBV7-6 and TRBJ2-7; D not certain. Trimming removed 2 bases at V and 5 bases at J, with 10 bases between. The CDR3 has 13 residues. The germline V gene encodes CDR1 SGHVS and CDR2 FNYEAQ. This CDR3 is CASSLNFGDEQYF. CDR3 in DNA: TGTGCCAGCAGCTTAAATTTCGGAGACGAGCAGTACTTC.

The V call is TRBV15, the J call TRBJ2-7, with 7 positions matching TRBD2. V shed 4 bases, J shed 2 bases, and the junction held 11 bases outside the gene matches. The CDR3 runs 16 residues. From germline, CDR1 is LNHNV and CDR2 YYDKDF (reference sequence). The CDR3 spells CATSTMGFGGTYEQYF. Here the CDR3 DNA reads TGTGCCACCAGCACTATGGGTTTCGGGGGGACCTACGAGCAGTACTTC.

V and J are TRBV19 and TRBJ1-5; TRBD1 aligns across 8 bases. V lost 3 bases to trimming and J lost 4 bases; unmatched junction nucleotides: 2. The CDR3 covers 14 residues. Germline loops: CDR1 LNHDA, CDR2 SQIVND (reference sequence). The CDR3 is CASSIRQGNQPQHF. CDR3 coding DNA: TGTGCCAGTAGTATTAGACAGGGGAATCAGCCCCAGCATTTT. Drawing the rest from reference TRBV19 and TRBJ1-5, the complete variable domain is DGGITQSPKYLFRKEGQNVTLSCEQNLNHDAMYWYRQDPGQGLRLIYYSQIVNDFQKGDIAEGYSVSREKKESFPLTVTSAQKNPTAFYLCASSIRQGNQPQHFGDGTRLSIL.